This T cell receptor (beta chain) emerged from a study of blood T cell repertoires in COVID-19. In the study overall: The United States, Italy and Spain provided the acute and convalescent COVID-19 samples.

Trimming at V came to 10 bases and at J to 8 bases, leaving 9 bases not matched to a gene. The germline V gene encodes CDR1 ENHRY and CDR2 SYGVKD. This CDR3 comprises 14 residues. Original methodology: Estimation of nucleated cell counts was performed using reference gene primer amplification. This table comes from immunoSEQ multiplex PCR, and its TCRdb copy is limited to in-frame clones, with some not included. V, J and clone size are those of that table, while D and trimming were read from the DNA. This table has 200,000 to 300,000 clones, about 90% appearing once. The sequence was collected from a man younger than 35 with active or convalescent COVID-19. The V and J genes are TRBV10-3 and TRBJ2-1, with 12 bases lining up with TRBD2. Sequences were obtained from peripheral blood. The DNA for the CDR3 is TGTGCCACCTCGGGACTAGCGGGTCTAGATGAGCAGTTCTTC. This sequence encodes CATSGLAGLDEQFF.